Given below is one T cell receptor beta chain in context. What it recognizes is unknown. This PCR relied on a set of 60 Vbeta primers and 13 Jbeta primers. Here immunoSEQ multiplex PCR was the method, and the copy in TCRdb shows in-frame clones only, minus some. This listing includes approximately 40,000 clones. This specimen belongs to a study of cytomegalovirus exposure and HLA in healthy donors. General study results and limits: Overall, approximately 180 TCR beta chains were annotated as cytomegalovirus-associated. Reports described diagnosis of cytomegalovirus status by the classifier as highly specific and sensitive.

Trimming took 1 base from V and 2 from J; bases not matched to a gene: 3. This CDR3 is 15 amino acids long. Per germline, CDR1 LGHNA and CDR2 YSLEER. J is TRBJ2-7 and V is TRBV4-3; TRBD1 matches 9 bases. The TCR was taken from a woman between 25 and 40 years old in good health and CMV-seronegative. Material for sequencing was PBMCs. The CDR3 DNA reads TGCGCCAGCAGCCAAGGGACAGGGGAGACCTACGAGCAGTACTTC. It codes for CASSQGTGETYEQYF.